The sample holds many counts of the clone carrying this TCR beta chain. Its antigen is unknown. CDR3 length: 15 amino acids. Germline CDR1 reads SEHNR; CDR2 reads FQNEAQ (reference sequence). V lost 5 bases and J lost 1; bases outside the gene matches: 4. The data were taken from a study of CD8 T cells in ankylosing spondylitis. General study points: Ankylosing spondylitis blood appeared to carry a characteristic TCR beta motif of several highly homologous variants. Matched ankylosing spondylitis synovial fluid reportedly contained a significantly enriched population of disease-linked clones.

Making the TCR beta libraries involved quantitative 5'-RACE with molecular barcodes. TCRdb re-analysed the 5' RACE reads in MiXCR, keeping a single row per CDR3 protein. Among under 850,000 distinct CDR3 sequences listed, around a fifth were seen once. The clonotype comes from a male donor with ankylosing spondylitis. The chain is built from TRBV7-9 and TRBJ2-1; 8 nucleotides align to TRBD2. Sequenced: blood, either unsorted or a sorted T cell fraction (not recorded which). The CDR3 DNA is TGTGCCAGCAGCCCGGGACTAGTATCCTACAATGAGCAGTTCTTC. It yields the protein CASSPGLVSYNEQFF.